What follows are 5 T cell receptor beta chains derived from one specimen sequenced in a study of T cells in Graves' hyperthyroidism and ophthalmopathy. The TCR beta CDR3 regions underwent amplification using RNA transcripts as the source. Initially, a first-round RT-PCR of the TCR CDR3 employed the HTBI primer set. Each CDR3 protein is one row after TCRdb ran MiXCR on the multiplex PCR reads. The sample contains around 420,000 distinct CDR3 sequences, less than 20% of which appear only once. Sequenced material: blood. The source is a woman under 30 with Graves' hyperthyroidism.

This clonotype occurred many times. The chain combines TRBV6-1 with TRBJ1-5; D remains ambiguous. Trimming took 5 bases from V and 5 from J, leaving 13 bases between them. The germline V gene has CDR1 MNHNS and CDR2 SASEGT. This CDR3 is built from 14 residues. For the CDR3, the DNA is TGTGCCAGCAGTCCTAGGGAATTGTATCAGCCCCAGCATTTT. Translating gives CASSPRELYQPQHF.

This clonotype appeared many times. The rearrangement uses TRBV19 and TRBJ2-1, with TRBD2 matching 12 bases. The CDR3 is 18 residues long. Germline trimming cut 4 bases from V and 0 bases from J; bases unmatched to any gene: 7. CDR1 LNHDA and CDR2 SQIVND come from the germline V gene (reference sequence). CDR3 amino acids: CASSTRTSGTSSYNEQFF. The CDR3 DNA sequence: TGTGCCAGTAGTACCCGGACTAGCGGGACGAGCTCCTACAATGAGCAGTTCTTC.

This clonotype was recorded many times. V gene TRBV6-1 combines with J gene TRBJ1-2; D not resolved. The CDR3 is 15 residues long. The germline gives CDR1 MNHNS, CDR2 SASEGT. Trimming pared 5 bases from V and 3 bases from J, leaving 16 bases between. Here the CDR3 reads CASSLRESEYYGYTF. In DNA, the CDR3 is TGTGCCAGCAGTCTCCGAGAGTCAGAGTACTATGGCTACACCTTC.

The chain carries TRBV5-1 and TRBJ1-4, with unresolved D. V was cut by 4 bases and J by 5 bases, with 9 bases left in between. CDR1 and CDR2 (germline): SGHRS, YFSETQ. This CDR3 has 13 amino acids. CDR3 in DNA: TGCGCCAGCAGCCGAACAGAGAATGAAAAACTGTTTTTT. It translates to CASSRTENEKLFF.

This clonotype was counted ten times or more. This chain connects TRBV7-8 to TRBJ2-1, with TRBD2 matching over 11 bases. The CDR3 is 19 residues long. Per germline, CDR1 SGHVS and CDR2 FQNEAQ. Unmatched junction bases numbered 16, after V lost 5 bases and J lost 4 bases. CDR3 in DNA: TGTGCCAGCAGCCTAAAGGGGGGCTGGAGACTAGCGGGGTACAATGAGCAGTTCTTC. Encoded protein: CASSLKGGWRLAGYNEQFF.